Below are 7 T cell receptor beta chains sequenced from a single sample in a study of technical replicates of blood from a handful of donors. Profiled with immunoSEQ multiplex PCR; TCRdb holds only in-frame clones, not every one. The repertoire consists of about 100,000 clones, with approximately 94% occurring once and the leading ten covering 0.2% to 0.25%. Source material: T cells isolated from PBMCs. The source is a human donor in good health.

CDR3 sequence reads: CASIEGGVTGELFF. CDR3 sequence (DNA): TGTGCCAGTATTGAGGGCGGCGTTACCGGGGAGCTGTTTTTT. This rearrangement joins TRBV19 to TRBJ2-2, with a weak D call TRBD2 (5 bases). Germline V lookup: CDR1 LNHDA, CDR2 SQIVND (reference sequence). Trimming removed 7 bases from V and 5 bases from J, with 14 bases in between. The CDR3 consists of 14 residues.

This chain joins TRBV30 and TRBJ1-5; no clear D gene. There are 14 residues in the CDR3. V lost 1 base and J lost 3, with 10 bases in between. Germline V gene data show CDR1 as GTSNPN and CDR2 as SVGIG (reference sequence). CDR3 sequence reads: CAWSASQVNQPQHF. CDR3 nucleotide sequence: TGTGCCTGGAGTGCCTCGCAGGTCAATCAGCCCCAGCATTTT.

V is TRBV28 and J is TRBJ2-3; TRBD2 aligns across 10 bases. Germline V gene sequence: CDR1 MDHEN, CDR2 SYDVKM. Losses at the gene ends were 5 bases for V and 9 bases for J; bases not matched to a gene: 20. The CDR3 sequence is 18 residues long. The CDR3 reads CASSPTGRLAGDRWTQYF. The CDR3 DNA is TGTGCCAGCAGTCCAACAGGGCGCCTAGCGGGAGACCGGTGGACGCAGTATTTT.

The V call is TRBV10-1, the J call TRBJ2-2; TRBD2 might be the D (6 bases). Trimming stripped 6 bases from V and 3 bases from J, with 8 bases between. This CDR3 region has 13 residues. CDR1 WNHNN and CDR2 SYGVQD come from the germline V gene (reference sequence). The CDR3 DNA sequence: TGCGCCAGCAGCGGGAGAGACACCGGGGAGCTGTTTTTT. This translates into CASSGRDTGELFF.

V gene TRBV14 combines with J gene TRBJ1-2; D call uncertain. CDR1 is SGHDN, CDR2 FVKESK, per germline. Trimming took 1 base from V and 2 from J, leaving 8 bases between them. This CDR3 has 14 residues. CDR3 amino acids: CASSQAAGNYGYTF. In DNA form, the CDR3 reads TGTGCCAGCAGCCAAGCGGCAGGCAACTATGGCTACACCTTC.

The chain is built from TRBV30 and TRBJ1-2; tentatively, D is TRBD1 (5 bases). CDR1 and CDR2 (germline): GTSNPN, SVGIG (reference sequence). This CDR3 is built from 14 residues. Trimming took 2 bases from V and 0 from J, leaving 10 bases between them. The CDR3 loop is CAWSIGQANYGYTF. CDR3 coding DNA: TGTGCCTGGAGTATTGGACAAGCTAACTATGGCTACACCTTC.

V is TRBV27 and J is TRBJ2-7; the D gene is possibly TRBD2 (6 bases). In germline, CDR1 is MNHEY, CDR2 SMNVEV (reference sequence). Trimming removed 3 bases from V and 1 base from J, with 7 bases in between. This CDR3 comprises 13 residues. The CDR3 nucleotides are TGTGCCAGCAGTTTTCGGGGGTCCTACGAGCAGTACTTC. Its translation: CASSFRGSYEQYF.